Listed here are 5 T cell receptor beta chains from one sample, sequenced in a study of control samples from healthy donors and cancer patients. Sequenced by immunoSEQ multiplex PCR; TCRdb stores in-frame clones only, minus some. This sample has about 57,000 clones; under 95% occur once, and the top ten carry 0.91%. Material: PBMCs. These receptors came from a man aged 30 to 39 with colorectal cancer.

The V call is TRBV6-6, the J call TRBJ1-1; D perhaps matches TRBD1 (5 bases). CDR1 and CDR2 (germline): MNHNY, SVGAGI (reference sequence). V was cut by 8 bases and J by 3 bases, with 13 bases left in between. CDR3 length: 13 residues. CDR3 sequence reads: CASLWGGDTEAFF. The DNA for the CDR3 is TGTGCCAGCTTATGGGGGGGGGACACTGAAGCTTTCTTT.

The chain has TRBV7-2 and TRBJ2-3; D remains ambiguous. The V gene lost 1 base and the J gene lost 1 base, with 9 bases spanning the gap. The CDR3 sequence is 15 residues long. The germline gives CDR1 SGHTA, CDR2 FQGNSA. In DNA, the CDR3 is TGTGCCAGCAGCTTAGTTTCGATCCGCACAGATACGCAGTATTTT. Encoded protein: CASSLVSIRTDTQYF.

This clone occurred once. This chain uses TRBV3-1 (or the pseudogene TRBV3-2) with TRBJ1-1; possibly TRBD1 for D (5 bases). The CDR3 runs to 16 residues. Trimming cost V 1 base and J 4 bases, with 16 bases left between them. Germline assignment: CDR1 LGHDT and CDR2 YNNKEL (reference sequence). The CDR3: CASSQASMGGSTEAFF. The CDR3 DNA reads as TGTGCCAGCAGCCAAGCATCGATGGGGGGGAGCACTGAAGCTTTCTTT.

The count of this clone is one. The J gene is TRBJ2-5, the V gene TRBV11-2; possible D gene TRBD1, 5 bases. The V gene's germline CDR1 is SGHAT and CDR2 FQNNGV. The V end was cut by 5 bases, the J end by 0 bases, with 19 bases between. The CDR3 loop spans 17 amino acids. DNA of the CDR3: TGTGCCAGCAGCCTAGGACAAGCAGGAGTCCACCAAGAGACCCAGTACTTC. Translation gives CASSLGQAGVHQETQYF.

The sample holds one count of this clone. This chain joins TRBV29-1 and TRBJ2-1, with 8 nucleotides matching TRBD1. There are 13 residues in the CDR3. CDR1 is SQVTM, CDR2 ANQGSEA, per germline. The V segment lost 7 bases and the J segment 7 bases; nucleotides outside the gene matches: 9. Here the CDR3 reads CSETGALGNEQFF. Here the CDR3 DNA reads TGCAGCGAGACAGGGGCCCTAGGGAATGAGCAGTTCTTC.